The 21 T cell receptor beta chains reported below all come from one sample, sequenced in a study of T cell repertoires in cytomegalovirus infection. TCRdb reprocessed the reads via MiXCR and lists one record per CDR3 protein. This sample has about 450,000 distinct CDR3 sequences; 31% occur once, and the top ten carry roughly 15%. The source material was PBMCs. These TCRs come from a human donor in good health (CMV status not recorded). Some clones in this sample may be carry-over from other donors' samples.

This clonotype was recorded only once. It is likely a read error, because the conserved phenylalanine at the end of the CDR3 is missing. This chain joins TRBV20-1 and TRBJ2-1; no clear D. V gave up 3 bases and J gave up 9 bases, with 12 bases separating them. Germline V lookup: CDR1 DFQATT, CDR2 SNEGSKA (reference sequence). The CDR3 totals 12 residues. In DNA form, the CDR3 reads TGCAGTGCTAGGCCCCCAGTCGGTGAGCAGTTCTTA. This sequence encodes CSARPPVGEQFL.

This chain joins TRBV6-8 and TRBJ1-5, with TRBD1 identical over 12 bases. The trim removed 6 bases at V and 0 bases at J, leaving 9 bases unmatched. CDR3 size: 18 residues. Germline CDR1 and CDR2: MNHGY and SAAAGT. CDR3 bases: TGTGCCAGCAGGGAGGGGACAGGGGGCACGTATAGCAATCAGCCCCAGCATTTT. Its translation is CASREGTGGTYSNQPQHF.

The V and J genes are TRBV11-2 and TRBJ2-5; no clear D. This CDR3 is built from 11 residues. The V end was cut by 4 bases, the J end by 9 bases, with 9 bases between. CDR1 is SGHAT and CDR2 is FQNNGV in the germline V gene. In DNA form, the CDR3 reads TGTGCCAGCAGCTCCACTCGTCCCCAGTACTTC. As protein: CASSSTRPQYF.

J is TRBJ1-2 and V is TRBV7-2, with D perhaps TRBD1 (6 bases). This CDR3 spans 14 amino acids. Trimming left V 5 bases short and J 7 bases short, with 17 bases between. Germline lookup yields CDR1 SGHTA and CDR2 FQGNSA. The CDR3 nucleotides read TGTGCCAGCAGCCTACATGGGGGGCAGGGTGGCTACACCTTC. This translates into CASSLHGGQGGYTF.

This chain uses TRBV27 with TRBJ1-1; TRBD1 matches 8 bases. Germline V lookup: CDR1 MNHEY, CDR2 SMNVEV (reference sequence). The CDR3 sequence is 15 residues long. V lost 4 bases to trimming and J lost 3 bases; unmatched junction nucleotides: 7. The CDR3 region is CASSSSQGADTEAFF. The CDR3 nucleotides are TGTGCCAGCAGTTCCTCTCAGGGGGCAGACACTGAAGCTTTCTTT.

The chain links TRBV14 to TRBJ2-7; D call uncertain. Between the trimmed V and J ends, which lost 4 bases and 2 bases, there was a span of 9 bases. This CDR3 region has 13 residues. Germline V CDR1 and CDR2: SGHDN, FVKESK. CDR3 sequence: CASSPVMAYEQYF. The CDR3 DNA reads TGTGCCAGCAGCCCCGTTATGGCCTACGAGCAGTACTTC.

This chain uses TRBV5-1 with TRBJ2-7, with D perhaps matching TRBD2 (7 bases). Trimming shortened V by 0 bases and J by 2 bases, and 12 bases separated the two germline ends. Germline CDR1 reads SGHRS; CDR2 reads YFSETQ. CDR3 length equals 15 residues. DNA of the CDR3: TGCGCCAGCAGCTTGGAGGGGGGGGGCCCCTACGAGCAGTACTTC. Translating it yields CASSLEGGGPYEQYF.

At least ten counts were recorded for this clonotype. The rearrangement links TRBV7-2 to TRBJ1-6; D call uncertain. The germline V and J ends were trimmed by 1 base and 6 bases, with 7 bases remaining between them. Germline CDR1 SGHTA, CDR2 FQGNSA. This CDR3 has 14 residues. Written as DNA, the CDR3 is TGTGCCAGCAGCTTAGGAGGAGGTAATTCACCCCTCCACTTT. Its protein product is CASSLGGGNSPLHF.

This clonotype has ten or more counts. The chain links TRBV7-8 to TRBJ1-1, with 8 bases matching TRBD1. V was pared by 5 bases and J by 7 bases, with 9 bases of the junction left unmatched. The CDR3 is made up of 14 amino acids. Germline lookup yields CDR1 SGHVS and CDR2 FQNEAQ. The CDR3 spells CASSQTRTGHEAFF. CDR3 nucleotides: TGTGCCAGCAGCCAGACCAGGACAGGGCATGAAGCTTTCTTT.

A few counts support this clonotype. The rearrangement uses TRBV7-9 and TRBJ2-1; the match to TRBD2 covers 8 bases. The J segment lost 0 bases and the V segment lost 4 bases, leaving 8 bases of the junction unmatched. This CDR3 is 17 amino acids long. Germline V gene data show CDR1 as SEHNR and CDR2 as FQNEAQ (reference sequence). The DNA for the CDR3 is TGTGCCAGCAGCTCCCCACTAGCGGAAAGCTCCTACAATGAGCAGTTCTTC. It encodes CASSSPLAESSYNEQFF.

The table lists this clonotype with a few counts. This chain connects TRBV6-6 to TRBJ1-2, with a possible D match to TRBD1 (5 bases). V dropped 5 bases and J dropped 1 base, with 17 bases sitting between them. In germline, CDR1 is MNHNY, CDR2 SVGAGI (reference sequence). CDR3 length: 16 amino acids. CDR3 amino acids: CASSASPGGINYGYTF. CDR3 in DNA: TGTGCCAGCAGTGCCTCGCCGGGGGGGATTAACTATGGCTACACCTTC.

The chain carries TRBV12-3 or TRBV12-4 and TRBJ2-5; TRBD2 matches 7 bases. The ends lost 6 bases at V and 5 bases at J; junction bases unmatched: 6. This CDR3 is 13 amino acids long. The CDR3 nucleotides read TGTGCCAGCAGGGACCTGGGGGGGGAGACCCAGTACTTC. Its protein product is CASRDLGGETQYF.

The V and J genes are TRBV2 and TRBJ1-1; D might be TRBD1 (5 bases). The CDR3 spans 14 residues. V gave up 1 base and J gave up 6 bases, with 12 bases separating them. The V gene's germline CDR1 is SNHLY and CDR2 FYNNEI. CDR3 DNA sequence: TGTGCCAGCAGTGAAGTAGGACTGGGGGCTGAAGCTTTCTTT. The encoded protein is CASSEVGLGAEAFF.

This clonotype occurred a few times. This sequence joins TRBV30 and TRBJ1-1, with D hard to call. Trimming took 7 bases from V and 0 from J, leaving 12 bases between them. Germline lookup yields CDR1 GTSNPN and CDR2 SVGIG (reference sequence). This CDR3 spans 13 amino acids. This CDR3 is CAYLAPVNTEAFF. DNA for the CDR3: TGTGCCTACCTGGCGCCCGTGAACACTGAAGCTTTCTTT. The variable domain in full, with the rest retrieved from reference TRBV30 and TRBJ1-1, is SQTIHQWPATLVQPVGSPLSLECTVEGTSNPNLYWYRQAAGRGLQLLFYSVGIGQISSEVPQNLSASRPQDRQFILSSKKLLLSDSGFYLCAYLAPVNTEAFFGQGTRLTVV.

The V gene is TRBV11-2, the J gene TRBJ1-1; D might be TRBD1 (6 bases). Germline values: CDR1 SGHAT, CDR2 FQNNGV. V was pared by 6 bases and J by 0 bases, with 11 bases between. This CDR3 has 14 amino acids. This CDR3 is CASSTGTMNTEAFF. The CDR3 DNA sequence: TGTGCCAGCAGTACCGGGACAATGAACACTGAAGCTTTCTTT.

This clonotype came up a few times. The CDR3 sequence is CSARETGINYGYTF. The CDR3 coding sequence is TGCAGTGCTAGAGAGACAGGGATAAACTATGGCTACACCTTC. The chain links TRBV20-1 to TRBJ1-2; 7 bases align to TRBD1. The length of the CDR3 is 14 residues. Germline assignment: CDR1 DFQATT and CDR2 SNEGSKA (reference sequence). With V trimmed by 0 bases and J by 2 bases, 3 bases remained unmatched.

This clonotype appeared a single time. The CDR3 region has the DNA TGTGCCAGCAGCTCGGGACTAGCGGGGGGGTGGGATACGCAGTATTTT. Its translation is CASSSGLAGGWDTQYF. The chain links TRBV6-5 to TRBJ2-3; 16 nucleotides align to TRBD2. Trimming at V came to 6 bases and at J to 6 bases, leaving 6 bases not matched to a gene. This CDR3 is built from 16 residues. Germline V gene sequence: CDR1 MNHEY, CDR2 SVGAGI.

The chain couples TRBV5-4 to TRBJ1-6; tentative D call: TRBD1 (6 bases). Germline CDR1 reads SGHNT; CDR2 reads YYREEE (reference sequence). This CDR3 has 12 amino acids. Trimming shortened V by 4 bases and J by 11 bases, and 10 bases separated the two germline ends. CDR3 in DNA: TGTGCCAGCAGCACTGGACAGACACCCCTCCACTTT. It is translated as CASSTGQTPLHF.

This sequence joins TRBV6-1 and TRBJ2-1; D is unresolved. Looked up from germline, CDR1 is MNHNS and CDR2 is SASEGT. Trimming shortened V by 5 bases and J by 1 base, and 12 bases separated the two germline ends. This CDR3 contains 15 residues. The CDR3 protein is CASSQELSSYNEQFF. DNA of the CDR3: TGTGCCAGCAGTCAGGAGTTGAGTTCCTACAATGAGCAGTTCTTC.

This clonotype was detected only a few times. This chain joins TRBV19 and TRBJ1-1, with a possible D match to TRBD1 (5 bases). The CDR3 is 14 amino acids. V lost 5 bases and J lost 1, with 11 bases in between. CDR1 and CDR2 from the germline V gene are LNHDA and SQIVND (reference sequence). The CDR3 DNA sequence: TGTGCCAGTAGTCCGGCAGGGAGGAACACTGAAGCTTTCTTT. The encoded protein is CASSPAGRNTEAFF.

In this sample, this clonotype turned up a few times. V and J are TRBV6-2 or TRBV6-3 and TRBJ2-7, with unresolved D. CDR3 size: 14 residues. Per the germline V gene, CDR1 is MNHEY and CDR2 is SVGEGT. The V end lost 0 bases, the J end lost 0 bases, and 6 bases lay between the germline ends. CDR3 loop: CASSYSRFSYEQYF. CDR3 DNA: TGTGCCAGCAGTTACTCCAGGTTCTCCTACGAGCAGTACTTC.